The present entry profiles one T cell receptor beta chain with its context. The record originates from a study of blood T cell repertoires in COVID-19. The assay was immunoSEQ multiplex PCR, and TCRdb's table has in-frame clones only and misses some. The repertoire holds about 130,000 clones, with roughly three quarters as singletons. From germline, CDR1 is LNHDA and CDR2 SQIVND (reference sequence). V was pared by 5 bases and J by 2 bases, with 7 bases between. The CDR3 runs 13 residues. Seattle enrolled patients during active infection and tracked them longitudinally. The genes are TRBV19 and TRBJ1-3; a possible D gene is TRBD1 (5 bases). Sequencing used peripheral blood. This clonotype originated in a woman aged 70 to 79 with COVID-19, enrolled during active disease. In DNA, the CDR3 is TGTGCCAGTAGTGACAGTGCTGGAAACACCATATATTTT. This codes for CASSDSAGNTIYF. The whole variable domain, remainder taken from reference TRBV19 and TRBJ1-3, is DGGITQSPKYLFRKEGQNVTLSCEQNLNHDAMYWYRQDPGQGLRLIYYSQIVNDFQKGDIAEGYSVSREKKESFPLTVTSAQKNPTAFYLCASSDSAGNTIYFGEGSWLTVV.